This T cell receptor beta chain comes out of a study of CD8 T cells in Susac syndrome. This clonotype was recorded once. Sequencing targeted TCR beta in blood CD8+ and CD4+ T cells. Diagnostic criteria for definite or probable disease, in their recently defined form, were met by the patients with Susac syndrome. Negative isolation yielded the CD8+ and CD4+ T cells, while FACS enriched the TEMRA cells. RNA, at about 0.5 to 1 ug, was reverse transcribed with random hexamers. TCRdb processed the immunoSEQ multiplex PCR reads anew with MiXCR; each CDR3 protein has one entry. The table has under 250,000 distinct CDR3 sequences, 85% to 95% seen once; the top ten hold 0.15% to 0.2%. V was pared by 10 bases and J by 1 base, with 3 bases of the junction left unmatched. Looked up from germline, CDR1 is MNHEY and CDR2 is SVGAGI. The length of the CDR3 is 12 residues.

The J gene is TRBJ1-1, the V gene TRBV6-5, with 7 bases matching TRBD1. The receptor comes from a human donor with Susac syndrome. The sequencing input was CD4+ T cells from PBMCs. The CDR3 DNA is TGTGCCACCGGGACAGCGAACACTGAAGCTTTCTTT. Residues: CATGTANTEAFF.